This TCR beta chain was documented in a study of T cells in Graves' hyperthyroidism and ophthalmopathy. Using RNA transcripts as the source, TCR beta CDR3 regions were amplified. In the first-round RT-PCR of the TCR CDR3, the HTBI primer set was used. One entry per CDR3 protein results from TCRdb running MiXCR on the multiplex PCR reads. This table holds hundreds of thousands of distinct CDR3 sequences, around 21% found once. This clonotype turned up a few times. Germline-derived CDR1 and CDR2 are LNHNV and YYDKDF (reference sequence). Trimming took off 4 bases at V and 4 bases at J, with 17 bases between the two ends. This CDR3 contains 15 residues.

Sequenced sample: blood. The chain has TRBV15 and TRBJ2-7; no reliable D call. The receptor's source is a man aged 25 to 40 with Graves' ophthalmopathy. The CDR3 region is CATSTTDTAKYEQYF. CDR3 nucleotide sequence: TGTGCCACCAGCACCACAGACACGGCAAAATACGAGCAGTACTTC.